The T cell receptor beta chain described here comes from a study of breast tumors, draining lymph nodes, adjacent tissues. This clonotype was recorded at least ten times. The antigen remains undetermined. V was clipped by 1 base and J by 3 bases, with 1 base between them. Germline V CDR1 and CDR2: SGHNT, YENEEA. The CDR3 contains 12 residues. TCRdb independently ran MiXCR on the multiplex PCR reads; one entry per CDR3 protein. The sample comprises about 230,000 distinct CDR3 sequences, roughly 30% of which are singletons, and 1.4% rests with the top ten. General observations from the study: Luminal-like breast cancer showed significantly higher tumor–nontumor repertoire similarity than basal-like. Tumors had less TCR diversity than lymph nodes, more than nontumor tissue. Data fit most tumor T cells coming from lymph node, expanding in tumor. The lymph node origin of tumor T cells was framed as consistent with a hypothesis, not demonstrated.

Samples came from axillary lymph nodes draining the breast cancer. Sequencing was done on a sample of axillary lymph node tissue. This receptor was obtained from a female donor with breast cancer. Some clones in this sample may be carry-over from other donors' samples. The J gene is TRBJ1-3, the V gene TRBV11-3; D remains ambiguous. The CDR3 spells CASSLGGNTIYF. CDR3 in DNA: TGTGCCAGCAGCTTAGGTGGAAACACCATATATTTT.